Below, 26 T cell receptor beta chains from the same sample are listed, as sequenced in a study of T cells expressing NK-cell markers. TCRdb reprocessed the 5' RACE reads and reports one entry per CDR3 protein, with no DNA. This repertoire includes about 400,000 distinct CDR3 sequences. Sequencing input: blood T cells: a sorted CD56 or NKG2C T cell subset, CD4+ or CD8+ T cells, or bulk PBMC T cells (not recorded which). The source of these receptors is a woman aged 45-65 years in good health.

The chain's CDR3 is CSARDVGSNQPQHF. V usage is TRBV20-1 and J usage is TRBJ1-5. Germline CDR1 and CDR2: DFQATT and SNEGSKA (reference sequence). The CDR3 spans 14 residues.

The V and J genes are TRBV12-3 or TRBV12-4 and TRBJ1-6; TCRdb proposes TRBD1, but this gene call is untestable without DNA. There are 15 residues in the CDR3. The CDR3: CASTVGTGINSPLHF.

The chain has TRBV20-1 and TRBJ2-3; the D call of TRBD2 rests on TCRdb alone, since no DNA is present to check it. This CDR3 region has 14 residues. CDR1 and CDR2 (germline): DFQATT, SNEGSKA (reference sequence). CDR3 sequence: CSAGEKFSTDTQYF.

V and J are TRBV20-1 and TRBJ1-4; the D gene TCRdb calls, TRBD1, cannot be checked with no DNA. Germline V gene sequence: CDR1 DFQATT, CDR2 SNEGSKA (reference sequence). The CDR3 has 13 residues. CDR3 loop: CSAVSGTPEKLFF.

V usage is TRBV5-6 and J usage is TRBJ1-2; with no DNA, the TCRdb D assignment of TRBD1 cannot be verified. The CDR3 is 15 residues long. Germline CDR1 and CDR2: SGHDT and YYEEEE. CDR3 sequence reads: CASSLSSGGANGYTF.

This sequence joins TRBV5-4 and TRBJ2-3; TCRdb indicates TRBD2, and absent DNA this call remains unverified. The germline gives CDR1 SGHNT, CDR2 YYREEE (reference sequence). The CDR3 has 15 amino acids. The CDR3 sequence is CASSYLGGSTDTQYF.

The rearrangement joins TRBV6-5 to TRBJ2-5; TCRdb selects TRBD2, and the lack of DNA leaves this call unchecked. CDR1 MNHEY and CDR2 SVGAGI come from the germline V gene. The CDR3 runs 13 residues. Here the CDR3 reads CASSYGRGETQYF.

The gene calls are TRBV6-5 and TRBJ2-1; TCRdb proposes TRBD1, but this gene call is untestable without DNA. This CDR3 has 14 residues. In germline, CDR1 is MNHEY, CDR2 SVGAGI. The CDR3 loop is CASSAGQAYNEQFF.

The chain is built from TRBV12-3 or TRBV12-4 and TRBJ2-1. This CDR3 contains 15 residues. This chain's CDR3 is CASSLVTLTYNEQFF.

CDR3 residues: CASSVGTSGTGELFF. The chain recombines TRBV5-1 with TRBJ2-2; checking the TCRdb D call of TRBD2 is not possible without DNA. The CDR3 runs to 15 residues. Germline assignment: CDR1 SGHRS and CDR2 YFSETQ.

This CDR3 reads CASSPRTAFVAEAFF. This rearrangement joins TRBV27 to TRBJ1-1; TCRdb's D call, TRBD1, is unchecked because there is no DNA. This CDR3 has 15 residues. CDR1 is MNHEY and CDR2 is SMNVEV in the germline V gene (reference sequence).

The chain has TRBV6-1 and TRBJ1-2; absent DNA, TCRdb's TRBD1 call cannot be checked. Germline V gene data show CDR1 as MNHNS and CDR2 as SASEGT. The length of the CDR3 is 14 residues. The chain's CDR3 is CASKGRRFHYGYTF.

The chain is built from TRBV10-3 and TRBJ1-5. CDR1 is ENHRY and CDR2 is SYGVKD in the germline V gene. The length of the CDR3 is 14 residues. The CDR3 is CAISWTASNQPQHF.

This rearrangement joins TRBV29-1 to TRBJ1-2; the D call of TRBD1 rests on TCRdb alone, since no DNA is present to check it. The CDR3 length is 13 residues. Germline values: CDR1 SQVTM, CDR2 ANQGSEA. The CDR3 sequence: CSASPDGGYGYTF.

V is TRBV25-1 and J is TRBJ2-5. The CDR3 runs 13 residues. CDR1 and CDR2 from the germline V gene are MGHDK and SYGVNS. Here the CDR3 reads CASSDPFWGTQYF.

The chain joins TRBV5-1 to TRBJ2-1. The CDR3 runs 13 residues. Germline V gives CDR1 SGHRS, CDR2 YFSETQ. CDR3 protein: CASSLVVRDEQFF.

The chain couples TRBV5-1 to TRBJ1-4. Germline lookup yields CDR1 SGHRS and CDR2 YFSETQ. CDR3 length: 13 amino acids. CDR3 sequence: CASSLKGVEKLFF. Based on the CDR3 plus reference TRBV5-1 and TRBJ1-4, the full variable domain is KAGVTQTPRYLIKTRGQQVTLSCSPISGHRSVSWYQQTPGQGLQFLFEYFSETQRNKGNFPGRFSGRQFSNSRSEMNVSTLELGDSALYLCASSLKGVEKLFFGSGTQLSVL.

V is TRBV12-3 or TRBV12-4 and J is TRBJ2-2; lacking DNA, the TRBD1 call made by TCRdb goes unchecked. The CDR3 totals 17 residues. CDR3 in amino acids: CASSPIGTGVNTGELFF.

V and J are TRBV7-8 and TRBJ2-1. This CDR3 spans 17 amino acids. CDR1 is SGHVS and CDR2 is FQNEAQ in the germline V gene. The CDR3 region is CASSLRPLSKSYNEQFF.

The gene calls are TRBV28 and TRBJ2-4; there is no DNA to check the TCRdb D call of TRBD1. Germline V gene sequence: CDR1 MDHEN, CDR2 SYDVKM. The CDR3 length is 15 residues. The CDR3 region is CASSPPGQVKNIQYF.

The CDR3: CASSWTWGDEQFF. The rearrangement uses TRBV5-1 and TRBJ2-1; TCRdb outputs TRBD1, but without DNA this stays unchecked. The CDR3 consists of 13 residues. Germline V CDR1 and CDR2: SGHRS, YFSETQ. The full variable domain, completed using reference TRBV5-1 and TRBJ2-1, is KAGVTQTPRYLIKTRGQQVTLSCSPISGHRSVSWYQQTPGQGLQFLFEYFSETQRNKGNFPGRFSGRQFSNSRSEMNVSTLELGDSALYLCASSWTWGDEQFFGPGTRLTVL.

V and J are TRBV13 and TRBJ1-1; TCRdb's D call of TRBD1 is untestable without DNA. CDR3 size: 15 residues. Per the germline V gene, CDR1 is PRHDT and CDR2 is FYEKMQ (reference sequence). CDR3 amino acids: CASSRLQTVEAEAFF.

This chain uses TRBV11-2 with TRBJ2-7; TCRdb's assignment of TRBD2 cannot be checked, as there is no DNA. CDR3 length equals 16 residues. CDR1 is SGHAT, CDR2 FQNNGV, per germline. The chain's CDR3 is CASSPTTSGGFYEQYF.

The chain couples TRBV5-5 to TRBJ2-5; the D call from TCRdb, TRBD2, cannot be confirmed without DNA. This CDR3 has 15 amino acids. Germline V lookup: CDR1 SGHKS, CDR2 YYEKEE (reference sequence). CDR3 amino acids: CASSLEWGREETQYF.

The V and J genes are TRBV14 and TRBJ2-1; TCRdb returns TRBD1, unconfirmable since there is no DNA. Germline lookup yields CDR1 SGHDN and CDR2 FVKESK. The CDR3 covers 12 residues. CDR3 in amino acids: CASSFRGHEQFF.

This CDR3 is CSVRITENIQYF. The chain couples TRBV29-1 to TRBJ2-4. Germline CDR1 reads SQVTM; CDR2 reads ANQGSEA. This CDR3 spans 12 amino acids.